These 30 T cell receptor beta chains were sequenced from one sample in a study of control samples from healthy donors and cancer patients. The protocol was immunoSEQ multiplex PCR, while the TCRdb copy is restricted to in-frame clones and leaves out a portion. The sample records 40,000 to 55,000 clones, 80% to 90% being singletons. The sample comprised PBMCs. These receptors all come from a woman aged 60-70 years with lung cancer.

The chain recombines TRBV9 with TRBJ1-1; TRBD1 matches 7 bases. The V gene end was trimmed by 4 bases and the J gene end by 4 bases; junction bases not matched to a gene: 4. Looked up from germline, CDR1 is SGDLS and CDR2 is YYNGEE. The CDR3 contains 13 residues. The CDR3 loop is CASSISGGTEAFF. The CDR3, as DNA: TGTGCCAGCAGCATTTCAGGGGGCACTGAAGCTTTCTTT.

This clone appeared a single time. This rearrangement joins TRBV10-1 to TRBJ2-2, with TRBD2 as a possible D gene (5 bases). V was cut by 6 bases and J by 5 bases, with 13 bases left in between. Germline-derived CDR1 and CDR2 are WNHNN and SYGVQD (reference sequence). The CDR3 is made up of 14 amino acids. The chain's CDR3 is CASRPTGETGELFF. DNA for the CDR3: TGCGCCAGCAGACCCACCGGGGAGACCGGGGAGCTGTTTTTT.

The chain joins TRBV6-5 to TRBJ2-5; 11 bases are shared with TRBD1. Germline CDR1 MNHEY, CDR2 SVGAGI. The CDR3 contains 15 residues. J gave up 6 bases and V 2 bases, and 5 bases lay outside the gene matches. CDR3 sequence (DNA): TGTGCCAGCAGTTACGGGACAGGGGGTGTAAAGACCCAGTACTTC. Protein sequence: CASSYGTGGVKTQYF.

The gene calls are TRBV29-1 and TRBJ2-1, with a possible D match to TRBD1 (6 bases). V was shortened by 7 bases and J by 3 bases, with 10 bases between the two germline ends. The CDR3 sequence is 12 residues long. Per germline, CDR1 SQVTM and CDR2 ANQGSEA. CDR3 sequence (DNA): TGCAGCGGTTCGACAGGCTACAATGAGCAGTTCTTC. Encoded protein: CSGSTGYNEQFF.

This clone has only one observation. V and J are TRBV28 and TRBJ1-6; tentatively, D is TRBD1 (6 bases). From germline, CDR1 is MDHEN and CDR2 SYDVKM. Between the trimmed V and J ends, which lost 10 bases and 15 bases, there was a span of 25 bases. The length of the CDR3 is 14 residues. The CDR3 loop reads CATLGPTGVEDLHF. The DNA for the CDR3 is TGTGCCACCCTTGGTCCGACAGGCGTAGAAGACCTCCACTTT.

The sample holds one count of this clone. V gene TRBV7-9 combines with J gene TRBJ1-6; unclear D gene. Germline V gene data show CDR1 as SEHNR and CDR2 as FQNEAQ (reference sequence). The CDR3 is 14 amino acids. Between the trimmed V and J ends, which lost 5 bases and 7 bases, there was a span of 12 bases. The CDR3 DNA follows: TGTGCCAGCAGCGTTACAGCCGCCAATTCACCCCTCCACTTT. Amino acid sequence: CASSVTAANSPLHF.

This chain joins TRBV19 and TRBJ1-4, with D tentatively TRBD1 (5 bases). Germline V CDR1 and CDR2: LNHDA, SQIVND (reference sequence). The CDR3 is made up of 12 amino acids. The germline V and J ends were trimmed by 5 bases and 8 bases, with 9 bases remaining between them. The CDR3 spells CASSDKGEKLFF. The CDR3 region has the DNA TGTGCCAGTAGTGATAAGGGGGAAAAACTGTTTTTT.

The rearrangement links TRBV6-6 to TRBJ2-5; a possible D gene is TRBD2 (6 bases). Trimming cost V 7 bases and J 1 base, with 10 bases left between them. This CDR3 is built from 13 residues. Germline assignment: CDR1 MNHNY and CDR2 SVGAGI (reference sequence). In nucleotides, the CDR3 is TGTGCCAGCAATTGGGACTTCCAAGAGACCCAGTACTTC. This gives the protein CASNWDFQETQYF.

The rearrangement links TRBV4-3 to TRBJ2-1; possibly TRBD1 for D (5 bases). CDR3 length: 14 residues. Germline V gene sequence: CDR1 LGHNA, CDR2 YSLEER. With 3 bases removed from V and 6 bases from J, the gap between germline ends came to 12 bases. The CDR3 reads CASSHNIRGNEQFF. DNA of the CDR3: TGCGCCAGCAGCCATAACATAAGGGGCAATGAGCAGTTCTTC.

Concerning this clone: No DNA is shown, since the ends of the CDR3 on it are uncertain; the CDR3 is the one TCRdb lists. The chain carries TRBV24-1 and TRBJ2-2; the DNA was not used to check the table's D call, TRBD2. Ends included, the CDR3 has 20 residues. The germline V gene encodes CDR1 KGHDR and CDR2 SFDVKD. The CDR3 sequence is CATSASTSGRAGIRFGELFF.

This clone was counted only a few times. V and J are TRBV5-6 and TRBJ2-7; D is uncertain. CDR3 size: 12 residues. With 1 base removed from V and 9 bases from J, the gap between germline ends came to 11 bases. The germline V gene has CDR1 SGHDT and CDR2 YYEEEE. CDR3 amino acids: CASSLLETPQYF. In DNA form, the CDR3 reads TGTGCCAGCAGCTTGCTAGAGACGCCGCAGTACTTC. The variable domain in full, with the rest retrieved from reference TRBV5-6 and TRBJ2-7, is DAGVTQSPTHLIKTRGQQVTLRCSPKSGHDTVSWYQQALGQGPQFIFQYYEEEERQRGNFPDRFSGHQFPNYSSELNVNALLLGDSALYLCASSLLETPQYFGPGTRLTVT.

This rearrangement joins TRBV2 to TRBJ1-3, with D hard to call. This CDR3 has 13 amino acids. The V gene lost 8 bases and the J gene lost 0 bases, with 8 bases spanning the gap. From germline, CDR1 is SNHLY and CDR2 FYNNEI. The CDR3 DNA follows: TGTGCCAGCGGCCTCCTCTCTGGAAACACCATATATTTT. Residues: CASGLLSGNTIYF.

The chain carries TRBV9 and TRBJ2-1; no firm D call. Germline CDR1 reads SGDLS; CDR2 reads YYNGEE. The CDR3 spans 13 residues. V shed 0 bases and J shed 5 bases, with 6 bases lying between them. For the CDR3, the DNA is TGTGCCAGCAGCGTAGGCCCAAACAATGAGCAGTTCTTC. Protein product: CASSVGPNNEQFF.

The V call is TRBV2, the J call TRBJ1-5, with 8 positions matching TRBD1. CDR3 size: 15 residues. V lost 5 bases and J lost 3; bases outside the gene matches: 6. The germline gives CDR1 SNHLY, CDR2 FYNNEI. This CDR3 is CASSFQTGDNQPQHF. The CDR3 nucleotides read TGTGCCAGCAGTTTCCAGACAGGGGACAATCAGCCCCAGCATTTT.

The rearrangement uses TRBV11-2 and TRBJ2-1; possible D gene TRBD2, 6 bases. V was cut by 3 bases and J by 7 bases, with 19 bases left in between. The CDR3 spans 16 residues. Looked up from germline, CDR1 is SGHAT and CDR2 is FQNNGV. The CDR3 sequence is CASSLGTGTRQNEQFF. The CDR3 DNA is TGTGCCAGCAGCTTGGGCACCGGGACTCGCCAGAATGAGCAGTTCTTC. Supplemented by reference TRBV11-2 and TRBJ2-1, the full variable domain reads EAGVAQSPRYKIIEKRQSVAFWCNPISGHATLYWYQQILGQGPKLLIQFQNNGVVDDSQLPKDRFSAERLKGVDSTLKIQPAKLEDSAVYLCASSLGTGTRQNEQFFGPGTRLTVL.

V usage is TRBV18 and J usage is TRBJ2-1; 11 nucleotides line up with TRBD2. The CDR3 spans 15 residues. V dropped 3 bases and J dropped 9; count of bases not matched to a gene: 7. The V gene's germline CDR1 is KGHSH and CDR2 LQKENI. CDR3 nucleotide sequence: TGTGCCAGCTCACCTAGCGGGAGGGCAGGCGGTGAGCAGTTCTTC. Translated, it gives CASSPSGRAGGEQFF.

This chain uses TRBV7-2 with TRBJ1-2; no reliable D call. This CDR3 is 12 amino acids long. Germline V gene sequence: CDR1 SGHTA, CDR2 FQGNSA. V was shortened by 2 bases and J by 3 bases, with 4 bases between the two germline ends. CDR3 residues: CASSLLDYGYTF. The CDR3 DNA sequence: TGTGCCAGCAGCTTACTTGACTATGGCTACACCTTC. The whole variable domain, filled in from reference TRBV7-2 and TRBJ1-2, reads GAGVSQSPSNKVTEKGKDVELRCDPISGHTALYWYRQSLGQGLEFLIYFQGNSAPDKSGLPSDRFSAERTGGSVSTLTIQRTQQEDSAVYLCASSLLDYGYTFGSGTRLTVV.

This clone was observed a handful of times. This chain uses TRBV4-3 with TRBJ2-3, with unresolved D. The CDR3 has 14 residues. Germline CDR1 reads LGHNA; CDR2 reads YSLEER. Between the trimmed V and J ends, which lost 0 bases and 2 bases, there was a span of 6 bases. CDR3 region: CASSQDSSTDTQYF. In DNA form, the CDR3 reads TGCGCCAGCAGCCAAGACTCCTCCACAGATACGCAGTATTTT.

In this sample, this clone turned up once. The CDR3 here is CASSIEGRDRGLEQYF. The DNA of the CDR3 is TGTGCCAGCAGTATCGAGGGGCGGGACAGGGGGCTCGAGCAGTACTTC. The chain has TRBV2 and TRBJ2-7; 12 nucleotides line up with TRBD1. The CDR3 covers 16 residues. Trimming at V came to 5 bases and at J to 6 bases, leaving 11 bases not matched to a gene. From germline, CDR1 is SNHLY and CDR2 FYNNEI.

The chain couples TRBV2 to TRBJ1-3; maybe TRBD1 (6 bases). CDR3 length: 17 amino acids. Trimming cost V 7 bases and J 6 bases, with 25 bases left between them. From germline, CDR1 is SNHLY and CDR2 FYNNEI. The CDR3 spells CASKPGAGLRAENTIYF. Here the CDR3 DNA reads TGTGCCAGCAAACCGGGGGCCGGCCTCAGAGCGGAAAACACCATATATTTT.

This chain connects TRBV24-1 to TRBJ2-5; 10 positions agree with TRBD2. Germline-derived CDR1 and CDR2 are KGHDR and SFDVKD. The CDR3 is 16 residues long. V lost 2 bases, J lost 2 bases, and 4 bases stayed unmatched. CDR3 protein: CATSDWTSGNQETQYF. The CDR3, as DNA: TGTGCCACCAGTGATTGGACTAGCGGAAATCAAGAGACCCAGTACTTC.

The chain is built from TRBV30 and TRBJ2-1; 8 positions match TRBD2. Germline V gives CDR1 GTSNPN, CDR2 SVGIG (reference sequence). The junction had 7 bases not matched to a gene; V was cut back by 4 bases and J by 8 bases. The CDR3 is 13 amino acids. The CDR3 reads CAWIAGSMDEQFF. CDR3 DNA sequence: TGTGCCTGGATAGCGGGAAGCATGGATGAGCAGTTCTTC.

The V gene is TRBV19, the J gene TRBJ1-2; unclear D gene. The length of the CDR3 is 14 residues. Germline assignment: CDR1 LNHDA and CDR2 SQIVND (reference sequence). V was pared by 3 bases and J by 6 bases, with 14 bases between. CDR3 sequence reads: CASSIRSNGDGYTF. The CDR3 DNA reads TGTGCCAGTAGTATCAGGTCGAATGGGGATGGCTACACCTTC.

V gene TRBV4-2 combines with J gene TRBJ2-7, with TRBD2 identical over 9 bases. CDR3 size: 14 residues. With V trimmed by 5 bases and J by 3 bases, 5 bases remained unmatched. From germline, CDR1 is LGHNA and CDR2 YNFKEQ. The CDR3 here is CASSERGVGYEQYF. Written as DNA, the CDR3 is TGTGCCAGCAGCGAGCGGGGGGTAGGCTACGAGCAGTACTTC.

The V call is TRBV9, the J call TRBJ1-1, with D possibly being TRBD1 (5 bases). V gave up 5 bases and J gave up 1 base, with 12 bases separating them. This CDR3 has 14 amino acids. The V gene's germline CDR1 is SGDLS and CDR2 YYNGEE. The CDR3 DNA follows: TGTGCCAGCAGGCAAGGGGCGGCGAACACTGAAGCTTTCTTT. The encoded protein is CASRQGAANTEAFF.

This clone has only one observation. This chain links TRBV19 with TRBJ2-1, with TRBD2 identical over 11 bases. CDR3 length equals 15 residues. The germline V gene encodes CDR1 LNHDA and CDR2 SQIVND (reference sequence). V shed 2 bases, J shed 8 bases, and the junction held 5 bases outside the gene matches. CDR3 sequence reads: CASSITSGSIHEQFF. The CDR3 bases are TGTGCCAGTAGTATAACTAGCGGGAGTATCCATGAGCAGTTCTTC.

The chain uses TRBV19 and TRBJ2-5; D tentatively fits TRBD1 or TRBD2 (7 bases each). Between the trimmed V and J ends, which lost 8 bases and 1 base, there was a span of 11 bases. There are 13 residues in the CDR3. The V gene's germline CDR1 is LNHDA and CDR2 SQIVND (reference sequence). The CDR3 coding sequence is TGTGCCAGTCGGGGGGACAGCCAAGAGACCCAGTACTTC. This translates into CASRGDSQETQYF.

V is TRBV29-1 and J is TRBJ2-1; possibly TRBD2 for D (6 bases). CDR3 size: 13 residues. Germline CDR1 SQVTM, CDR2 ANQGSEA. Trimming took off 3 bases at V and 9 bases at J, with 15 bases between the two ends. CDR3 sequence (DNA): TGCAGCGTTGAGGGGACTGTCTACGGTGAGCAGTTCTTC. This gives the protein CSVEGTVYGEQFF.

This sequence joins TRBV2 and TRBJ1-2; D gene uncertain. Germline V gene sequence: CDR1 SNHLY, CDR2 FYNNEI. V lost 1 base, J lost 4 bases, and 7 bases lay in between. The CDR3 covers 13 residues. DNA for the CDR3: TGTGCCAGCAGTGAAGAGAGAATCTATGGCTACACCTTC. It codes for CASSEERIYGYTF.

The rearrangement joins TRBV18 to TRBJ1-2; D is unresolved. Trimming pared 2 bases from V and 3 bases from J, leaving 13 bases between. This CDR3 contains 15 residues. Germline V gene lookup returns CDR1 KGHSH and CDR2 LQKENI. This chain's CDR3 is CASSPMGDIYYGYTF. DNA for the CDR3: TGTGCCAGCTCACCAATGGGCGACATTTACTATGGCTACACCTTC.